Presented here are 5 T cell receptor beta chains from one specimen sequenced in a study of CD8+ T cells in alopecia areata. Following extraction, RNA underwent reverse transcription to cDNA, which served as the sequencing template. Measured with immunoSEQ multiplex PCR; TCRdb has only the in-frame clones, and not every one. This repertoire shows approximately 140,000 clones, around 47% found once; its top ten account for less than 8%. Sequenced sample: CD4+ T cells sorted from blood. The receptors here all came from a human donor with alopecia areata.

This rearrangement joins TRBV6-5 to TRBJ2-2, with D hard to call. Trimming removed 4 bases from V and 5 bases from J, with 5 bases in between. CDR3 length: 12 amino acids. The germline gives CDR1 MNHEY, CDR2 SVGAGI. The CDR3 loop reads CASSFVTGELFF. The CDR3 DNA sequence: TGTGCCAGCAGTTTCGTTACCGGGGAGCTGTTTTTT.

The chain joins TRBV2 to TRBJ1-6; D may be TRBD1 (5 bases). The CDR3 is 13 amino acids. V was shortened by 8 bases and J by 10 bases, with 15 bases between the two germline ends. CDR1 and CDR2 from the germline V gene are SNHLY and FYNNEI. CDR3 nucleotides: TGTGCCAGCCAATTCCGGGGCAGGTCACCCCTCCACTTT. It translates to CASQFRGRSPLHF.

In this sample, this clone turned up once. V gene TRBV5-1 combines with J gene TRBJ1-1; no clear D. Germline V gives CDR1 SGHRS, CDR2 YFSETQ. The CDR3 sequence is 12 residues long. Between the trimmed V and J ends, which lost 2 bases and 11 bases, there was a span of 13 bases. CDR3: CASSLPRGRAFF. The DNA for the CDR3 is TGCGCCAGCAGCTTACCGCGGGGTCGCGCTTTCTTT.

V and J are TRBV27 and TRBJ2-1; the D is unclear. Trimming removed 1 base at V and 0 bases at J, with 13 bases between. This CDR3 region has 17 residues. From germline, CDR1 is MNHEY and CDR2 SMNVEV (reference sequence). The CDR3: CASSLWAQTSSYNEQFF. CDR3 DNA sequence: TGTGCCAGCAGTTTATGGGCCCAGACGAGCTCCTACAATGAGCAGTTCTTC.

The V and J genes are TRBV11-3 and TRBJ2-7, with 10 bases lining up with TRBD1. This CDR3 has 13 residues. Germline CDR1 and CDR2: SGHNT and YENEEA. V trimming: 5 bases; J trimming: 3 bases; junction bases outside the gene matches: 1. The CDR3 is CASSRTGGYEQYF. In DNA form, the CDR3 reads TGTGCCAGCAGCCGGACAGGGGGCTACGAGCAGTACTTC.